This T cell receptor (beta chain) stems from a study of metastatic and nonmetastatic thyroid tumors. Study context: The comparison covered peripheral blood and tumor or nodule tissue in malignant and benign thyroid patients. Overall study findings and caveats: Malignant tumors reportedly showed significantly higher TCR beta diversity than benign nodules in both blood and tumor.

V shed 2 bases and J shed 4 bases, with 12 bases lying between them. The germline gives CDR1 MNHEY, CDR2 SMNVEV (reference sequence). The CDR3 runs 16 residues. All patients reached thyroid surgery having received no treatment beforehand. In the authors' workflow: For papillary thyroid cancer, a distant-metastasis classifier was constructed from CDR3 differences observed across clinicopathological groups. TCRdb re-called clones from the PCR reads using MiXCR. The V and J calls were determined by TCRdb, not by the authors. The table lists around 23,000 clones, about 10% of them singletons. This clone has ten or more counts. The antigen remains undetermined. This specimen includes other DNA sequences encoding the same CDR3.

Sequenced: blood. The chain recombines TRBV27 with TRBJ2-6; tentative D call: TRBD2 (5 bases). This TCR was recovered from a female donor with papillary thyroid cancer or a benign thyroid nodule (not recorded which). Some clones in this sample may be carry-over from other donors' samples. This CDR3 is CASSLQGLAGANVLTF. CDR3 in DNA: TGTGCCAGCAGTTTACAAGGTTTAGCGGGGGCCAACGTCCTGACTTTC.